The sample holds many counts of the clone carrying this T cell receptor beta chain. Its specificity is not known. Germline V gives CDR1 SGHRS, CDR2 YFSETQ. The CDR3 runs 14 residues. V shed 5 bases, J shed 0 bases, and the junction held 1 base outside the gene matches. This entry belongs to a study of response to subunit inactivated influenza vaccine. One entry per CDR3 protein results from TCRdb running MiXCR on the RT-PCR reads. The data show hundreds of thousands of distinct CDR3 sequences, approximately 12% seen once. Study conclusions and caveats: Authors suggested each seasonal flu vaccination may recruit only limited numbers of new T cells.

The TCR was taken from a man aged 50 to 60 who received an inactivated influenza vaccine. The source material was PBMCs from blood, sampled on the day of vaccination. The J gene is TRBJ2-2, the V gene TRBV5-1; 7 bases match TRBD2. CDR3 loop: CASRLAANTGELFF. CDR3 sequence (DNA): TGCGCCAGCAGGCTAGCGGCGAACACCGGGGAGCTGTTTTTT.